The 23 T cell receptor beta chains below all came from one sample that was sequenced in a study of blood T cells in healthy people across ages. Sample-barcoded 5' priming and a J-beta primer mix drove a second PCR of roughly 6 to 12 cycles. Via MiXCR, TCRdb re-called the 5' RACE reads, giving one row per CDR3 protein. The sample yields a few hundred thousand distinct CDR3 sequences, about 49% seen once. The sequenced sample consisted of blood. Source of these receptors: a man in his 60s in good health.

The rearrangement uses TRBV7-9 and TRBJ2-5; D is perhaps TRBD1 or TRBD2 (6 bases each). Germline V gives CDR1 SEHNR, CDR2 FQNEAQ (reference sequence). Trimming pared 5 bases from V and 11 bases from J, leaving 30 bases between. The CDR3 extends over 17 amino acids. The CDR3: CASSPPTDRSGGHEQYF. The CDR3 bases are TGTGCCAGCAGCCCCCCCACCGACAGGTCTGGGGGGCATGAGCAGTACTTC.

In its sample, this clonotype was seen many times. V gene TRBV20-1 combines with J gene TRBJ1-5; D unclear. Trimming took 4 bases from V and 0 from J, leaving 16 bases between them. The CDR3 extends over 16 amino acids. CDR1 is DFQATT, CDR2 SNEGSKA, per germline (reference sequence). CDR3 nucleotide sequence: TGCAGTGCTACACAGAGACCCCTAAATAGCAATCAGCCCCAGCATTTT. This sequence encodes CSATQRPLNSNQPQHF.

In nucleotides, the CDR3 is TGCGCCAGCAGCCAAGGGACGGGTACGAACACCGGGGAGCTGTTTTTT. This codes for CASSQGTGTNTGELFF. V gene TRBV4-3 combines with J gene TRBJ2-2; D ambiguous. The CDR3 is 16 residues long. Per the germline V gene, CDR1 is LGHNA and CDR2 is YSLEER. V was shortened by 1 base and J by 0 bases, with 9 bases between the two germline ends.

This clonotype has more than one count but fewer than ten. The CDR3 here is CASSVGAAETQYF. As DNA, the CDR3 is TGTGCCAGCAGCGTTGGGGCGGCGGAGACCCAGTACTTC. The J gene is TRBJ2-5, the V gene TRBV9; a weak D match, TRBD1 (5 bases). The V end was cut by 2 bases, the J end by 5 bases, with 10 bases between. The CDR3 covers 13 residues. Germline V CDR1 and CDR2: SGDLS, YYNGEE.

This clonotype was counted between two and nine times. The rearrangement links TRBV5-1 to TRBJ2-3; no definite D call. V lost 0 bases to trimming and J lost 0 bases, with 5 bases between them. This CDR3 comprises 14 residues. CDR1 is SGHRS, CDR2 YFSETQ, per germline. CDR3 nucleotide sequence: TGCGCCAGCAGCTTGGCGGACAGCACAGATACGCAGTATTTT. It codes for CASSLADSTDTQYF. Variable domain in full (rest from reference TRBV5-1 and TRBJ2-3): KAGVTQTPRYLIKTRGQQVTLSCSPISGHRSVSWYQQTPGQGLQFLFEYFSETQRNKGNFPGRFSGRQFSNSRSEMNVSTLELGDSALYLCASSLADSTDTQYFGPGTRLTVL.

The chain links TRBV5-5 to TRBJ2-1, with 12 nucleotides matching TRBD2. Unmatched junction bases numbered 11, after V lost 3 bases and J lost 7 bases. Germline lookup yields CDR1 SGHKS and CDR2 YYEKEE (reference sequence). There are 17 residues in the CDR3. The CDR3 spells CASSWVPTSGSLNEQFF. CDR3 DNA sequence: TGTGCCAGCAGCTGGGTGCCGACTAGCGGGAGTCTTAATGAGCAGTTCTTC.

The V call is TRBV18, the J call TRBJ1-1, with 7 bases matching TRBD1. Germline CDR1 and CDR2: KGHSH and LQKENI. The CDR3 covers 13 residues. The V and J ends lost 1 base and 8 bases, in that order; junction bases with no gene match: 4. The CDR3 DNA is TGTGCCAGCTCACCACAGGGGGCCTTCGAAGCTTTCTTT. This encodes CASSPQGAFEAFF.

This clonotype has just a few counts. The chain combines TRBV6-6 with TRBJ1-2; TRBD1 aligns across 10 bases. The CDR3 loop spans 15 amino acids. CDR1 is MNHNY and CDR2 is SVGAGI in the germline V gene (reference sequence). The junction had 0 bases not matched to a gene; V was cut back by 0 bases and J by 2 bases. CDR3 protein: CASSYSTGGNYGYTF. The CDR3, as DNA: TGTGCCAGCAGTTACTCGACAGGGGGCAACTATGGCTACACCTTC.

V usage is TRBV20-1 and J usage is TRBJ2-7, with TRBD1 identical over 9 bases. V shed 2 bases, J shed 4 bases, and the junction held 3 bases outside the gene matches. Germline CDR1 DFQATT, CDR2 SNEGSKA (reference sequence). This CDR3 has 13 residues. This CDR3 reads CSARPGTGYEQYF. CDR3 DNA: TGCAGTGCTAGACCCGGGACAGGGTACGAGCAGTACTTC.

The rearrangement uses TRBV7-9 and TRBJ2-1, with TRBD2 matching over 15 bases. The CDR3 extends over 17 amino acids. V lost 6 bases and J lost 8; bases outside the gene matches: 11. Germline CDR1 SEHNR, CDR2 FQNEAQ (reference sequence). This CDR3 reads CASSRTSGGVGIDEQFF. CDR3 sequence (DNA): TGTGCCAGCAGTCGGACTAGCGGGGGGGTAGGAATCGATGAGCAGTTCTTC.

V gene TRBV7-2 combines with J gene TRBJ2-7, with D possibly TRBD1 on 5 matching bases. Trimming left V 5 bases short and J 2 bases short, with 16 bases between. CDR3 length: 15 amino acids. Germline-derived CDR1 and CDR2 are SGHTA and FQGNSA. CDR3 bases: TGTGCCAGCAGCGAAGGGGCAGGAGACGCCTACGAGCAGTACTTC. Its protein is CASSEGAGDAYEQYF.

This clonotype was seen only once. The chain couples TRBV7-2 to TRBJ2-1; 8 nucleotides line up with TRBD1. CDR3 size: 14 residues. With V trimmed by 4 bases and J by 7 bases, 6 bases remained unmatched. Germline-derived CDR1 and CDR2 are SGHTA and FQGNSA. This chain's CDR3 is CASSSTGGRNEQFF. The CDR3 nucleotides are TGTGCCAGCAGCTCAACAGGGGGGAGGAATGAGCAGTTCTTC.

The rearrangement links TRBV3-1 to TRBJ2-1; D not resolved. V was trimmed by 2 bases and J by 5 bases, leaving 4 bases between them. The CDR3 has 12 amino acids. Germline-derived CDR1 and CDR2 are LGHDT and YNNKEL (reference sequence). The CDR3 sequence is CASSQSDNEQFF. In DNA, the CDR3 is TGTGCCAGCAGCCAAAGCGACAATGAGCAGTTCTTC.

V is TRBV6-1 and J is TRBJ1-2; D remains ambiguous. With 6 bases removed from V and 4 bases from J, the gap between germline ends came to 12 bases. Germline loops: CDR1 MNHNS, CDR2 SASEGT. The CDR3 is made up of 13 amino acids. The CDR3 reads CASSEEGSYGYTF. The DNA of the CDR3 is TGTGCCAGCAGCGAGGAAGGTAGCTATGGCTACACCTTC.

This chain joins TRBV24-1 and TRBJ2-1; D unclear. The CDR3 has 14 residues. The ends were cut back, 5 bases at V and 1 base at J, with 8 bases in the middle. CDR1 and CDR2 from the germline V gene are KGHDR and SFDVKD. CDR3 residues: CATSGVLSYNEQFF. In DNA, the CDR3 is TGTGCCACCAGTGGTGTTCTATCCTACAATGAGCAGTTCTTC.

This clonotype was seen a few times. The chain carries TRBV28 and TRBJ1-1; possibly TRBD1 for D (6 bases). Trimming took off 6 bases at V and 1 base at J, with 12 bases between the two ends. Germline CDR1 reads MDHEN; CDR2 reads SYDVKM. There are 14 residues in the CDR3. The CDR3 DNA reads TGTGCCAGCAGACGACTGACAGGGAACACTGAAGCTTTCTTT. It codes for CASRRLTGNTEAFF.

The genes are TRBV28 and TRBJ2-7; 9 bases match TRBD1. The CDR3 consists of 16 residues. Unmatched junction bases numbered 11, after V lost 5 bases and J lost 3 bases. Per the germline V gene, CDR1 is MDHEN and CDR2 is SYDVKM. This CDR3 reads CASSPDPGQGFYEQYF. The CDR3 DNA follows: TGTGCCAGCAGTCCGGACCCGGGACAGGGCTTCTACGAGCAGTACTTC.

This clonotype was picked up a small number of times. The rearrangement links TRBV20-1 to TRBJ2-1; D remains ambiguous. The CDR3 loop spans 14 amino acids. The germline CDR1 and CDR2 sequences are DFQATT and SNEGSKA (reference sequence). V shed 3 bases and J shed 7 bases, with 16 bases lying between them. Here the CDR3 reads CSARAHPPSNEQFF. The CDR3 nucleotides are TGCAGTGCTAGGGCCCATCCCCCCAGTAATGAGCAGTTCTTC.

V gene TRBV6-2 or TRBV6-3 combines with J gene TRBJ2-7; 12 bases match TRBD2. Germline loops: CDR1 MNHEY, CDR2 SVGEGT. J lost 2 bases, V lost 3 bases, and 5 bases had no gene match. The CDR3 is made up of 16 amino acids. The CDR3 loop reads CASSYRTSGTPYEQYF. The DNA for the CDR3 is TGTGCCAGCAGTTATCGGACTAGCGGGACTCCCTACGAGCAGTACTTC.

This chain uses TRBV28 with TRBJ1-4, with D tentatively TRBD1 (6 bases). The CDR3 covers 15 residues. Looked up from germline, CDR1 is MDHEN and CDR2 is SYDVKM. Trimming cost V 7 bases and J 8 bases, with 20 bases left between them. CDR3 amino acids: CASTLSRAGDEKLFF. In DNA form, the CDR3 reads TGTGCCAGCACTCTTTCCCGGGCAGGGGACGAAAAACTGTTTTTT.

The genes are TRBV11-1 and TRBJ2-3; a possible D gene is TRBD2 (5 bases). Deletions cut 1 base from V and 3 bases from J, with 8 bases between. Germline CDR1 is SGHAT and CDR2 is FQDESV (reference sequence). The CDR3 loop spans 14 amino acids. Written as DNA, the CDR3 is TGTGCCAGCAGCTTAGAGCCGGGAACAGATACGCAGTATTTT. Its translation is CASSLEPGTDTQYF.

The chain employs TRBV20-1 and TRBJ2-5, with TRBD2 matching 9 bases. Looked up from germline, CDR1 is DFQATT and CDR2 is SNEGSKA (reference sequence). V was clipped by 4 bases and J by 0 bases; unmatched bases: 3. This CDR3 has 14 amino acids. DNA for the CDR3: TGCAGTGCTAAGGCGGGAGGGTACCAAGAGACCCAGTACTTC. Translation gives CSAKAGGYQETQYF.

The chain links TRBV27 to TRBJ2-5; unclear D gene. The CDR3 has 13 amino acids. Per germline, CDR1 MNHEY and CDR2 SMNVEV (reference sequence). V lost 4 bases to trimming and J lost 0 bases, with 6 bases between them. CDR3 amino acids: CASSSYNQETQYF. The CDR3 bases are TGTGCCAGCAGTTCCTACAACCAAGAGACCCAGTACTTC.